Following are 6 T cell receptor beta chains from one sample sequenced in a study of naive and memory T cell subsets. The SP2 primer and nested alpha and beta constant region primers amplified ligated cDNA in four rounds. TCRdb passed the UMI-ligation and nested PCR reads through MiXCR, listing each CDR3 protein once. The sample has approximately 21,000 distinct CDR3 sequences, about 6.1% seen once. Treatment of the sample: skin biopsy from PPD injection site in Mantoux-positive individual. An oligonucleotide containing a UMI was ligated to the 3' end of TCR cDNA. The sample here was skin, taken from a tuberculin skin test site. The receptor source for this set is an adult in good health.

Note on this clonotype: A much bigger clone sits one base away, suggesting this may be a read error. The genes are TRBV15 and TRBJ2-3, with 14 nucleotides matching TRBD2. Germline lookup yields CDR1 LNHNV and CDR2 YYDKDF (reference sequence). CDR3 length: 15 amino acids. CDR3 DNA sequence: TGTGTCACCAGCGGACTAGCGGGAGGACTAGATACGCAGTATTTT. Its translation: CVTSGLAGGLDTQYF.

The chain combines TRBV5-6 with TRBJ2-3; D remains unclear. Germline V lookup: CDR1 SGHDT, CDR2 YYEEEE. The germline V and J ends were trimmed by 4 bases and 5 bases, with 8 bases remaining between them. This CDR3 is 12 amino acids long. CDR3 region: CASSAGGDTQYF. The CDR3 DNA reads as TGTGCCAGCAGCGCTGGTGGAGATACGCAGTATTTT.

This clonotype has a single count. The chain joins TRBV4-3 to TRBJ2-3, with TRBD2 as a possible D gene (6 bases). Trimming shortened V by 0 bases and J by 6 bases, and 7 bases separated the two germline ends. Germline CDR1 reads LGHNA; CDR2 reads YSLEER. The CDR3 has 13 residues. The CDR3 region is CASSQDAGDTQYF. The CDR3, as DNA: TGCGCCAGCAGCCAAGATGCGGGGGATACGCAGTATTTT.

In its sample, this clonotype was seen many times. V usage is TRBV5-1 and J usage is TRBJ2-2; TRBD2 matches 8 bases. The germline gives CDR1 SGHRS, CDR2 YFSETQ. Trimming removed 4 bases from V and 2 bases from J; junction bases left unmatched: 10. This CDR3 spans 17 amino acids. The CDR3 nucleotides are TGCGCCAGCAGCGGGGATCGTAGCGGGGTTAACACCGGGGAGCTGTTTTTT. Protein product: CASSGDRSGVNTGELFF. The full variable domain, completed using reference TRBV5-1 and TRBJ2-2, is KAGVTQTPRYLIKTRGQQVTLSCSPISGHRSVSWYQQTPGQGLQFLFEYFSETQRNKGNFPGRFSGRQFSNSRSEMNVSTLELGDSALYLCASSGDRSGVNTGELFFGEGSRLTVL.

This clonotype showed up many times. The chain has TRBV6-5 and TRBJ2-1, with 8 bases aligning to TRBD1. V dropped 5 bases and J dropped 2; count of bases not matched to a gene: 5. The germline V gene encodes CDR1 MNHEY and CDR2 SVGAGI. The CDR3 has 15 amino acids. Here the CDR3 reads CASSKGQGPYNEQFF. The CDR3 coding sequence is TGTGCCAGCAGTAAAGGACAGGGTCCCTACAATGAGCAGTTCTTC.

The V call is TRBV13, the J call TRBJ2-7; tentatively, D is TRBD1 (5 bases). CDR3 length equals 14 residues. Germline V gene sequence: CDR1 PRHDT, CDR2 FYEKMQ (reference sequence). V was shortened by 2 bases and J by 1 base, with 9 bases between the two germline ends. The chain's CDR3 is CASSLMGPSYEQYF. CDR3 DNA: TGTGCCAGCAGCTTAATGGGGCCATCCTACGAGCAGTACTTC.